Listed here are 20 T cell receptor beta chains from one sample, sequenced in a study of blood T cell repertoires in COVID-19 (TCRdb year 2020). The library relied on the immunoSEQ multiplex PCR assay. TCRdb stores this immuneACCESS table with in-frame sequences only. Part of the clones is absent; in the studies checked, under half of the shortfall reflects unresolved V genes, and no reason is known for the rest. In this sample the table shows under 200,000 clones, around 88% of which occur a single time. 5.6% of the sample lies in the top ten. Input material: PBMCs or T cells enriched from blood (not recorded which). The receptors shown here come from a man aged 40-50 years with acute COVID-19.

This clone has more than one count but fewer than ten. The CDR3 DNA reads as TGTGCCAGCAGTTTAGCACGGGTCAATCAGCCCCAGCATTTT. It encodes CASSLARVNQPQHF. The chain employs TRBV27 and TRBJ1-5; D gene ambiguous. Germline assignment: CDR1 MNHEY and CDR2 SMNVEV (reference sequence). V gave up 2 bases and J gave up 3 bases, with 8 bases separating them. The length of the CDR3 is 14 residues.

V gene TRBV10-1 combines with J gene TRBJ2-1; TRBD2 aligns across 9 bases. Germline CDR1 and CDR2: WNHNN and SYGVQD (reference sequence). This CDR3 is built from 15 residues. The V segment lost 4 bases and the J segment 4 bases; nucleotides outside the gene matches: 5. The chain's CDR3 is CASSAAGGGYNEQFF. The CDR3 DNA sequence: TGCGCCAGCAGTGCGGCGGGAGGGGGTTACAATGAGCAGTTCTTC.

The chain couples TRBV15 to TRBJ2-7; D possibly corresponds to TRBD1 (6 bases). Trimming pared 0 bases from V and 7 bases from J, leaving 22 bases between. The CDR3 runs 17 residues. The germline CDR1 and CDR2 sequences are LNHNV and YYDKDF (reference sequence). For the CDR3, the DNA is TGTGCCACCAGCAGAGACGCCCTGGCCCAAGAAAGGGGGGAGCAGTACTTC. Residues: CATSRDALAQERGEQYF.

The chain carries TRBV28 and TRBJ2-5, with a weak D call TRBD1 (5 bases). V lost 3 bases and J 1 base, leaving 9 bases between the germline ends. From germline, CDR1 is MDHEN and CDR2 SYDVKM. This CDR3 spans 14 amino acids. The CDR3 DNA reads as TGTGCCAGCAGTTTGGGGCCTCCCCAAGAGACCCAGTACTTC. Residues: CASSLGPPQETQYF.

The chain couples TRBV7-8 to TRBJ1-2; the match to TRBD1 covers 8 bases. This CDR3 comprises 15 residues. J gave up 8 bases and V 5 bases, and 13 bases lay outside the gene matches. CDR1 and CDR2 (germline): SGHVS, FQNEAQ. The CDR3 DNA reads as TGTGCCAGCAGCCCCCAAGGCGCAGGGGGCACGGGCTACACCTTC. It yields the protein CASSPQGAGGTGYTF.

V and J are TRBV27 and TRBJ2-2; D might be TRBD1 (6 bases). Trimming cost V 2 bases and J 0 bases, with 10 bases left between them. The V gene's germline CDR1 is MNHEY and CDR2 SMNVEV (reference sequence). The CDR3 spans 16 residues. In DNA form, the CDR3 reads TGTGCCAGCAGTTTACTCTGGACAGCGAACACCGGGGAGCTGTTTTTT. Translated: CASSLLWTANTGELFF.

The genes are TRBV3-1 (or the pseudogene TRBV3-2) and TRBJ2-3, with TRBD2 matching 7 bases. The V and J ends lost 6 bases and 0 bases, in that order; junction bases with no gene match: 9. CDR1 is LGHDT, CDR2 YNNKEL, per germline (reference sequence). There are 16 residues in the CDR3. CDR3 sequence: CASSPPFSGSTDTQYF. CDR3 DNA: TGTGCCAGCAGTCCCCCTTTTAGCGGGAGCACAGATACGCAGTATTTT.

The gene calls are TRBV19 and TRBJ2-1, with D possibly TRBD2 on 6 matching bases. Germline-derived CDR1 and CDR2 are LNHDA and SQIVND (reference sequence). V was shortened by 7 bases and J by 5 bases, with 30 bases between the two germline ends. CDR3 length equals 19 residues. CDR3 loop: CASTPRRPTAGKKDNEQFF. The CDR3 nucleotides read TGTGCCAGTACCCCTCGGCGCCCCACGGCGGGAAAAAAGGACAATGAGCAGTTCTTC.

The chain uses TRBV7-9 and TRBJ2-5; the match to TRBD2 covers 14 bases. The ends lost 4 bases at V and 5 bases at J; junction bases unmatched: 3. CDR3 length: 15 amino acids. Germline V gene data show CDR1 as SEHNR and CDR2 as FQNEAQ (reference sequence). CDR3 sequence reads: CASSSRTSGRETQYF. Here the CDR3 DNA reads TGTGCCAGCAGCTCCCGGACTAGCGGGAGGGAGACCCAGTACTTC.

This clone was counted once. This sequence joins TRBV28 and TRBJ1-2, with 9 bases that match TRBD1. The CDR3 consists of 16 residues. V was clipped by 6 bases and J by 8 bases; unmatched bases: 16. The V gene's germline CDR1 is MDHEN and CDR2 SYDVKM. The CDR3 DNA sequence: TGTGCCAGCAGCTACACAGGACAGGGGATAGTGGGCGGCTACACCTTC. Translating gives CASSYTGQGIVGGYTF.

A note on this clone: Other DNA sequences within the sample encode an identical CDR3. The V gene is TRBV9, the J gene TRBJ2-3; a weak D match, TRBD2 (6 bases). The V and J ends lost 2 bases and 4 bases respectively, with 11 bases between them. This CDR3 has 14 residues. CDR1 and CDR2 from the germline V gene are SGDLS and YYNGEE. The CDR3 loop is CASSVGGRADTQYF. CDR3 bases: TGTGCCAGCAGCGTCGGAGGGCGTGCAGATACGCAGTATTTT.

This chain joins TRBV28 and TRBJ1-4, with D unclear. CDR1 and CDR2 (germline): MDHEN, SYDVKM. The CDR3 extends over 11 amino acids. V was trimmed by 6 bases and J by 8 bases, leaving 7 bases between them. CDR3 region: CASSAREKLFF. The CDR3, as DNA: TGTGCCAGCAGCGCGCGGGAAAAACTGTTTTTT.

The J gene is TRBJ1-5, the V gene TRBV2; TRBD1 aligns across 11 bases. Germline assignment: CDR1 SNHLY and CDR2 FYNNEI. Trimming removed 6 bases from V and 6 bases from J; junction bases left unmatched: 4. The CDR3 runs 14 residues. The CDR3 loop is CASSGQGAGQPQHF. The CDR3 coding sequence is TGTGCCAGCAGCGGACAGGGGGCTGGTCAGCCCCAGCATTTT.

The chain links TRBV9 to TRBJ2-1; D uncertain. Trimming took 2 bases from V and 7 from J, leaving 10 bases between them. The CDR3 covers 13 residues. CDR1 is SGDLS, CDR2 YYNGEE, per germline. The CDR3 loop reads CASSVNSWNEQFF. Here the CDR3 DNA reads TGTGCCAGCAGCGTCAACTCGTGGAATGAGCAGTTCTTC.

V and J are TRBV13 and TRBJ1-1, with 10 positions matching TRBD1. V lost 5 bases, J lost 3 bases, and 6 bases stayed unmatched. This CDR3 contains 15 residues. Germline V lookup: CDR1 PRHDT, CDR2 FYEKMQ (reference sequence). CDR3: CASSTKDRGDTEAFF. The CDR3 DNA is TGTGCCAGCAGCACCAAGGACAGGGGGGACACTGAAGCTTTCTTT. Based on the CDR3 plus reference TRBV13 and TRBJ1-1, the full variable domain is AAGVIQSPRHLIKEKRETATLKCYPIPRHDTVYWYQQGPGQDPQFLISFYEKMQSDKGSIPDRFSAQQFSDYHSELNMSSLELGDSALYFCASSTKDRGDTEAFFGQGTRLTVV.

CDR3 DNA sequence: TGTGCCAGCAGTTACAGGGGCCTCGACGCAACAGATACGCAGTATTTT. This translates into CASSYRGLDATDTQYF. The chain recombines TRBV6-5 with TRBJ2-3; TRBD1 might be the D (5 bases). This CDR3 has 16 residues. Trimming stripped 2 bases from V and 3 bases from J, with 15 bases between. In germline, CDR1 is MNHEY, CDR2 SVGAGI.

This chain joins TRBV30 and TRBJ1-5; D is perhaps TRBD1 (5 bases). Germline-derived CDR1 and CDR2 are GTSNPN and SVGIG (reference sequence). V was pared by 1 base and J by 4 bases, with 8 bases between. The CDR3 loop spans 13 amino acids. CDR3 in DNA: TGTGCCTGGAGTGACAGGCTTAATCAGCCCCAGCATTTT. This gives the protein CAWSDRLNQPQHF.

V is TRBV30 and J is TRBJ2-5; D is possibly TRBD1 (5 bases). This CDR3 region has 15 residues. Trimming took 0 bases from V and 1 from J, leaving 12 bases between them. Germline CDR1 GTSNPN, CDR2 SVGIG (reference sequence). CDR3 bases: TGTGCCTGGAGTGTAGGGGTTCCGCCCCAAGAGACCCAGTACTTC. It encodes CAWSVGVPPQETQYF.

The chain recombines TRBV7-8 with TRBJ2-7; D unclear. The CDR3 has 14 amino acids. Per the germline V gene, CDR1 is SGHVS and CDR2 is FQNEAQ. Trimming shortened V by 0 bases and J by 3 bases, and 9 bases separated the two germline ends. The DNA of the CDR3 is TGTGCCAGCAGCTTAGCGCTTGCGGACTACGAGCAGTACTTC. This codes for CASSLALADYEQYF.

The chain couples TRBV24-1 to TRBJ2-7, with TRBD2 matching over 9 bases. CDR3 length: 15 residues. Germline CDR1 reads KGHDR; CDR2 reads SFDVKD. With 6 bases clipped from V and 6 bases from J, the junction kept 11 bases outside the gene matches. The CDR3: CATSKSGAGGGEQYF. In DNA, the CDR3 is TGTGCCACCAGTAAGAGCGGGGCGGGAGGGGGCGAGCAGTACTTC.